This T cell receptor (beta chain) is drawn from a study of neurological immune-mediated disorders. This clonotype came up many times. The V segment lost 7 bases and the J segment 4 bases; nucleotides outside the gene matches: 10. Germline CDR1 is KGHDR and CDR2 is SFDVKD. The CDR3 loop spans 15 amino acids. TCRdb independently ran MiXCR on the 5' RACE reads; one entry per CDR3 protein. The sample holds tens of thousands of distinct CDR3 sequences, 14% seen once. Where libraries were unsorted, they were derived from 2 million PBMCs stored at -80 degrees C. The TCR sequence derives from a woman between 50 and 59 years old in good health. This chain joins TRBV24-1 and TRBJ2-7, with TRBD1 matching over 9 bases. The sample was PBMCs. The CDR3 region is CATRLPGQGVYEQYF. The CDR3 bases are TGTGCCACCAGGCTTCCGGGACAGGGAGTGTACGAGCAGTACTTC.